The rows below give T cell receptor beta chains drawn from one sample of a study of a mutant IDH1 vaccine in newly diagnosed glioma. Only in-frame clones appear in the TCRdb table, and some are missing; sequencing was by immunoSEQ multiplex PCR. This table holds tens of thousands of clones, about 80% found once. Their specific antigens are unknown. Material: PBMCs, obtained from a glioma patient whose treatment included an IDH1 peptide vaccine. Source of these receptors: a man aged 40-49 years with glioma. CDR3s include the opening cysteine and the closing phenylalanine or tryptophan.

j_gene,v_gene,CDR3aa
TRBJ2-7,TRBV13,CASSTGTDYEQYF
TRBJ2-5,TRBV10-3,CAISAAGALYQETQYF
TRBJ1-5,TRBV2,CASKGTNQPQHF
TRBJ1-2,TRBV4-2,CASSQDLGQKLGGYTF
TRBJ2-7,TRBV29-1,CSVQTGQTYEQYF
TRBJ2-6,TRBV7-9,CASSSSGANVLTF
TRBJ2-7,TRBV6-1,CASRPGQGSYEQYF
TRBJ2-1,TRBV9,CASSVGQGRIDEQFF
TRBJ1-5,TRBV5-6,CASSLRSGLFQRNQPQHF
TRBJ2-2,TRBV18,CASSPWTSGTDTGELFF
TRBJ1-5,TRBV7-9,CASSRDLGQPQHF
TRBJ2-7,TRBV6-5,CASSPRDRAYEQYF
TRBJ1-2,TRBV13,CASSLGLGYTF
TRBJ2-5,TRBV9,CAKDTGEETQYF
TRBJ1-1,TRBV19,CASKEYAGTSLGEAFF
TRBJ1-1,TRBV10-1,CASSETPPRVGTEAFF
TRBJ1-5,TRBV21-1,CASSKGPGNQPQHF
TRBJ1-4,TRBV19,CASSIAAAAATNEKLFF
TRBJ2-5,TRBV29-1,CSVRRNRDETQYF
TRBJ1-5,TRBV27,CASSLSRDRRQHF
TRBJ2-7,TRBV13,CASSLDSSYEQYF
TRBJ2-7,TRBV25-1,CASSEVAGLYEQYF